The rows below give T cell receptor beta chains drawn from one sample of a study of post-analysis software for immune sequencing data. In TCRdb, the PCR reads were re-called with MiXCR into one record per CDR3 protein. The table lists about 570,000 distinct CDR3 sequences, roughly 34% of them singletons, with about 6% in the top ten. Sequencing used blood. These receptor sequences come from a girl between 2 and 17 years old with multiple sclerosis. Both conserved end residues are part of each CDR3. D genes are given only for firm matches. Expanded clones get a size class; other rows say once, few or many, or leave the size out.

J | D | size | V | CDR3 | DNA
TRBJ2-3 | TRBD1 | . | TRBV7-9 | CASSAPGTGAPDTQYF | TGTGCCAGCAGCGCTCCGGGGACAGGAGCCCCAGATACGCAGTATTTT
TRBJ2-1 | TRBD2 | few | TRBV19 | CASKSVSGGSYNEQFF | TGTGCCAGTAAATCGGTTAGCGGGGGCTCCTACAATGAGCAGTTCTTC
TRBJ2-1 | . | . | TRBV6-6 | CASSSRAGTGDNEQFF | TGTGCCAGCAGTTCCCGAGCGGGGACAGGAGACAATGAGCAGTTCTTC
TRBJ2-1 | . | few | TRBV25-1 | CASSESRGFGLDEQFF | TGTGCCAGCAGTGAATCAAGGGGTTTCGGTCTGGATGAGCAGTTCTTC
TRBJ2-3 | . | many | TRBV28 | CASSLSANTQYF | TGTGCCAGCAGTTTATCCGCGAATACGCAGTATTTT
TRBJ2-3 | . | . | TRBV5-1 | CASSLRETATDTQYF | TGCGCCAGCAGCTTACGGGAGACGGCCACAGATACGCAGTATTTT
TRBJ2-3 | . | . | TRBV20-1 | CSARVSLSTDTQYF | TGCAGTGCTAGAGTTAGCCTAAGCACAGATACGCAGTATTTT
TRBJ1-6 | TRBD1 | few | TRBV7-2 | CASSSTAPGGRPLHF | TGTGCCAGCAGCTCTACAGCCCCAGGGGGCAGACCCCTCCACTTT
TRBJ1-2 | TRBD1 | few | TRBV6-6 | CAGAEIPGQGSDYGYTF | TGTGCCGGCGCAGAGATTCCGGGACAGGGATCCGACTATGGCTACACCTTC
TRBJ2-1 | . | . | TRBV7-9 | CASRYLAGEQFF | TGTGCCAGCAGGTACCTAGCCGGTGAGCAGTTCTTC
TRBJ2-3 | . | . | TRBV20-1 | CSANPSEAGIGDTQYF | TGCAGTGCTAACCCTAGTGAGGCGGGGATTGGAGATACGCAGTATTTT
TRBJ1-2 | . | . | TRBV27 | CASSLGGLVYGCTF | TGTGCCAGCAGTTTGGGGGGGCTTGTCTATGGCTGCACCTTC
TRBJ2-3 | TRBD1 | . | TRBV6-5 | CASMDRGTDTQYF | TGTGCCAGCATGGACAGGGGCACAGATACGCAGTATTTT
TRBJ1-2 | . | many | TRBV20-1 | CSASGETDNYGYTF | TGCAGTGCTAGCGGGGAGACAGACAACTATGGCTACACCTTC
TRBJ2-1 | . | . | TRBV7-9 | CASRFEGDNYNEQFF | TGTGCCAGCAGATTTGAGGGGGACAACTACAATGAGCAGTTCTTC
TRBJ2-3 | . | . | TRBV25-1 | CASIPGGAPSTDTQYF | TGTGCCAGCATCCCAGGGGGGGCCCCGAGCACAGATACGCAGTATTTT
TRBJ2-7 | TRBD2 | many | TRBV12-3/TRBV12-4 | CASSSSGGAYEQYF | TGTGCCAGCAGTTCTAGCGGGGGGGCCTACGAGCAGTACTTC
TRBJ2-1 | . | few | TRBV7-9 | CASSSDFAVMDEQFF | TGTGCCAGCAGCTCGGACTTCGCGGTAATGGATGAGCAGTTCTTC
TRBJ1-2 | . | . | TRBV14 | CASSQEQGYDGYTF | TGTGCCAGCAGCCAAGAACAGGGTTACGATGGCTACACCTTC
TRBJ1-6 | . | . | TRBV28 | CASRKTGLLVSPLHF | TGTGCCAGCAGAAAAACAGGGTTGCTCGTTTCACCCCTCCACTTT
TRBJ2-5 | TRBD2 | few | TRBV20-1 | CSARGLRGGLETQYF | TGCAGTGCTCGGGGTTTGCGGGGGGGGCTTGAGACCCAGTACTTC
TRBJ2-5 | . | once | TRBV3-1 | CASSQDSTWGPRRETQYF | TGTGCCAGCAGCCAAGATTCGACATGGGGCCCCAGGCGGGAGACCCAGTACTTC
TRBJ2-7 | . | . | TRBV6-5 | CASSHDRRGPFSYEQYF | TGTGCCAGCAGTCACGACAGACGGGGACCTTTCTCCTACGAGCAGTACTTC
TRBJ2-1 | . | few | TRBV20-1 | CSARPDRRPVGDEQFF | TGCAGTGCTAGACCCGACAGGAGGCCCGTCGGCGATGAGCAGTTCTTC
TRBJ2-3 | . | . | TRBV20-1 | CSALLSQPSTDTQYF | TGCAGTGCTCTGCTTAGCCAGCCTAGCACAGATACGCAGTATTTT
TRBJ1-2 | . | few | TRBV20-1 | CSAAAGANYGYTF | TGCAGTGCTGCCGCAGGGGCTAACTATGGCTACACCTTC
TRBJ2-7 | TRBD1 | few | TRBV6-6 | CASSYPGQGKVEQYF | TGTGCCAGCAGTTACCCCGGACAGGGTAAAGTCGAGCAGTACTTC
TRBJ2-5 | . | few | TRBV9 | CASSGASQETQYF | TGTGCCAGCAGCGGCGCATCCCAAGAGACCCAGTACTTC
TRBJ2-7 | TRBD1 | . | TRBV20-1 | CSARGTETYEQYF | TGCAGTGCTAGGGGGACAGAGACCTACGAGCAGTACTTC
TRBJ1-2 | . | . | TRBV28 | CASSLSGGKIYGYTF | TGTGCCAGCAGCCTGTCGGGAGGGAAAATCTATGGCTACACCTTC
TRBJ1-4 | TRBD1 | few | TRBV20-1 | CSASEGDRGQEKLFF | TGCAGTGCCTCCGAGGGGGACAGGGGGCAGGAAAAACTGTTTTTT
TRBJ2-7 | . | few | TRBV20-1 | CSAERTSYEQYF | TGCAGTGCTGAGCGGACCTCCTACGAGCAGTACTTC
TRBJ2-5 | TRBD1 | . | TRBV18 | CASSPRGQEETQYF | TGTGCCAGCTCACCACGAGGACAGGAGGAGACCCAGTACTTC
TRBJ1-4 | . | few | TRBV7-9 | CASSLVQGSSATNEKLFF | TGTGCCAGCAGCTTAGTCCAGGGGAGTTCGGCAACTAATGAAAAACTGTTTTTT
TRBJ1-1 | . | . | TRBV20-1 | CSARVRGSTEAFF | TGCAGTGCTAGAGTTCGCGGGTCAACTGAAGCTTTCTTT
TRBJ2-3 | . | few | TRBV6-6 | CASSYPDGGAGDTQYF | TGTGCCAGCAGTTACCCTGATGGGGGGGCGGGAGATACGCAGTATTTT
TRBJ2-5 | TRBD2 | . | TRBV12-3/TRBV12-4 | CASSLLAGSLGQETQYF | TGTGCCAGCAGTTTACTAGCGGGGAGTTTGGGCCAAGAGACCCAGTACTTC
TRBJ2-1 | . | . | TRBV3-1 | CASSQVPSPGGEQFF | TGTGCCAGCAGCCAAGTACCGTCCCCGGGTGGGGAGCAGTTCTTC
TRBJ2-5 | TRBD1 | few | TRBV6-6 | CASSSTGSRETQYF | TGTGCCAGCAGTTCGACAGGGTCCCGGGAGACCCAGTACTTC
TRBJ2-3 | TRBD1 | . | TRBV20-1 | CSANQGQVPTDTQYF | TGCAGTGCTAACCAAGGACAGGTCCCCACAGATACGCAGTATTTT
TRBJ2-1 | . | . | TRBV12-3/TRBV12-4 | CASSQGHSSDEQFF | TGTGCCAGCAGTCAAGGGCATAGCAGCGATGAGCAGTTCTTC
TRBJ2-3 | . | few | TRBV5-1 | CASSLLSPRDTQYF | TGCGCCAGCAGCTTGCTATCACCGAGGGATACGCAGTATTTT